This T cell receptor (beta chain) stems from a study of blood T cell repertoires in COVID-19. Study in general: Italy, Spain and the United States were the sources of the convalescent and acute COVID-19 samples.

Authors' methods: Using reference gene primer amplification, nucleated cell counts were estimated. Libraries were prepared by immunoSEQ multiplex PCR; TCRdb keeps only in-frame clonotypes and omits some of them. The DNA was the basis for D and trimming; V, J and clone size are from that table. The sample includes hundreds of thousands of clones, about 87% of them seen just once. The CDR3 sequence is 11 residues long. Germline CDR1 is MNHEY and CDR2 is SVGAGI. V gave up 5 bases and J gave up 8 bases; unmatched junction bases: 2. The sample holds a few counts of this clone. The sequenced sample consisted of peripheral blood. The clonotype comes from a woman aged 45-59 years with COVID-19, enrolled during active disease. The genes are TRBV6-5 and TRBJ1-2; 7 bases are shared with TRBD1. Here the CDR3 reads CASSTRGGYTF. The CDR3 DNA follows: TGTGCCAGCAGTACCAGGGGGGGCTACACCTTC.